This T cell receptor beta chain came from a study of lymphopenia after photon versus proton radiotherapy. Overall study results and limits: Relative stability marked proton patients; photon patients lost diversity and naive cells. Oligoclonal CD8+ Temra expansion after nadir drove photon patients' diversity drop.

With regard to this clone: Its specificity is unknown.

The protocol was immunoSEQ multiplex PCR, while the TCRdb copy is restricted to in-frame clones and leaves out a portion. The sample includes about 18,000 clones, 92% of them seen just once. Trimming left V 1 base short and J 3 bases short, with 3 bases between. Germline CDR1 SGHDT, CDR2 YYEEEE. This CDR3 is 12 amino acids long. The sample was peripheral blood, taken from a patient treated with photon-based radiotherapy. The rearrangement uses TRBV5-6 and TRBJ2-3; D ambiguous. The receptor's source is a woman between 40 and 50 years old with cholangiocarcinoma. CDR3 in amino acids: CASSLRTDTQYF. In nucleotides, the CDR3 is TGTGCCAGCAGCTTGAGAACAGATACGCAGTATTTT.